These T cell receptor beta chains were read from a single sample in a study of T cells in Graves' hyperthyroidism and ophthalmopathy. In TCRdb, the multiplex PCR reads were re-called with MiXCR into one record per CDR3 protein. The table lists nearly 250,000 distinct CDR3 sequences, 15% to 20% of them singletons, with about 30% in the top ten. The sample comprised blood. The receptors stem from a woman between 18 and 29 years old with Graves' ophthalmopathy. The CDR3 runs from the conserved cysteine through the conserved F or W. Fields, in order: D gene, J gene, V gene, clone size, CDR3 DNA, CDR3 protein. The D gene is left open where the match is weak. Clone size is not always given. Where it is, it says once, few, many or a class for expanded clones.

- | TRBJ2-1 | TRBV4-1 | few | TGCACCAGCAGCCTGGCGGACTCACTAAGAGGGGCGGAGCAGTTCTTC | CTSSLADSLRGAEQFF
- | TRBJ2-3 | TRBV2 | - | TGTGCCAGCAGCCAAGATTACGGGGGGCCCACAGATACGCAGTATTTT | CASSQDYGGPTDTQYF
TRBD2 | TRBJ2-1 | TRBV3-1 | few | TGTGCCAGCAGCCAAGACACCGGGACTAGCGGATTAGGCTACAATGAGCAGTTCTTC | CASSQDTGTSGLGYNEQFF
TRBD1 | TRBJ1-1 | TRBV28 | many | TGTGCCAGCAGTTGGGACAGGCTGAACACTGAAGCTTTCTTT | CASSWDRLNTEAFF
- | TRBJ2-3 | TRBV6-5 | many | TGTGCCAGCAGTTACCCGGGACAAGATACGCAGTATTTT | CASSYPGQDTQYF
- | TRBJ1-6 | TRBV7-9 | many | TGTGCCAGCAGCGCCCGCAATTCACCCCTCCACTTT | CASSARNSPLHF
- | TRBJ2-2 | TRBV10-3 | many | TGTGCCATCAACCTATCTAGACAGGAACGCCACACGAACACCGGGGAGCTGTTTTTT | CAINLSRQERHTNTGELFF
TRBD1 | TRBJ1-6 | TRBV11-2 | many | TGTGCCAGCAGCCCACCACGACAGGGGGGCAATTCACCCCTCCACTTT | CASSPPRQGGNSPLHF
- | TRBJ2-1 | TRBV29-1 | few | TGCAGCGCCCCGCAGGGGGGGCGGTCTTACAATGAGCAGTTCTTC | CSAPQGGRSYNEQFF
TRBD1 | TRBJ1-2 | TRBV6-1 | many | TGTGCCACCAGGGGGGAAGGCTACACCTTC | CATRGEGYTF
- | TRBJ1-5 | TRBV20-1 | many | TGCAGTGCCGCGACTGAAAATCAGCCCCAGCATTTT | CSAATENQPQHF
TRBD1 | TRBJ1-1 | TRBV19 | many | TGTGCCAGTAGTTCACAGGGGAGGACTGAAGCTTTCTTT | CASSSQGRTEAFF
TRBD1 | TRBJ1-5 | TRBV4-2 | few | TGTGCCAGCAGCCAAGGTCAGCGTCGGACAGGCCACAATCAGCCCCAGCATTTT | CASSQGQRRTGHNQPQHF
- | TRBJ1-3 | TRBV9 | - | TGTGCCAGCAGCGAACGCCCTGATTTCTCTGGAAACACCACATATTTT | CASSERPDFSGNTTYF
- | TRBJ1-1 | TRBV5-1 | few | TGCGCCAGCAGCTTCAACCCGCAGTACACTGGAGCTTTCTTT | CASSFNPQYTGAFF
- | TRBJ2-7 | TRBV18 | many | TGTGCCAGCTCACCTCAATCAGAGCAGTACTTC | CASSPQSEQYF
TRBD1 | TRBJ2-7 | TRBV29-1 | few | TGCAGCGTTCACAGCTACAGGGGGGACGAGCAGTACTTC | CSVHSYRGDEQYF
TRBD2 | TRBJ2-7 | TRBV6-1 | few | TGTGCCAGCAGGGAGGGACTAGCGGGGGGGCCGTCCTACGAGCAGTACTTC | CASREGLAGGPSYEQYF
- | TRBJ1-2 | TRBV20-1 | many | TGCAGTGTAGACCGAGGGTACTATGGCTACACCTTC | CSVDRGYYGYTF
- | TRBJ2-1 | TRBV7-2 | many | TGTGCCAGCAGCTTACCGTCGGGGGCGAACAATGAGCAGTTCTTC | CASSLPSGANNEQFF
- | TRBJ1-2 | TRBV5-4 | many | TGTGCCAGCAGCTTGGAAAGCTGGGGCTACACCTTC | CASSLESWGYTF
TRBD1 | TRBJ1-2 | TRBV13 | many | TGTGCCAGCACCCAGACAGGGACTAACTATGGCTACACCTTC | CASTQTGTNYGYTF
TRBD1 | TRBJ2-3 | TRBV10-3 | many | TGTGCCATTAGGGACAGGGGTAGCACAGATACGCAGTATTTT | CAIRDRGSTDTQYF
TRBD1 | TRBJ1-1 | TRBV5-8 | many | TGTGCCAGCAGCTTTGACAGGGGCACTGAAGCTTTCTTT | CASSFDRGTEAFF
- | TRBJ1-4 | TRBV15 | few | TGTGCCACCAGGGGGGTGGTTACTAATGAAAAACTGTTTTTT | CATRGVVTNEKLFF
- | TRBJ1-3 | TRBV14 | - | TGTGCCAGCAGCCCTCGGACGGCAGGAAGCTCTGGAAACACCATATATTTT | CASSPRTAGSSGNTIYF
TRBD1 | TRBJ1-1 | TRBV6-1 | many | TGTGCCAGCAGTTTGCGGACAGGGGGCTCGACTGAAGCTTTCTTT | CASSLRTGGSTEAFF
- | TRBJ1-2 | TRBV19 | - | TGTGCCAGTAGTACGACTCAGGGAGGAGGGAACTATGACTACACCTTC | CASSTTQGGGNYDYTF
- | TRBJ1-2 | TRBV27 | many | TGTGCCAGCAGTTTAAGCGGATCTAACTATGGCTACACCTTC | CASSLSGSNYGYTF